The sequence of this T cell receptor (beta chain) was determined in a study of cytomegalovirus exposure and HLA in healthy donors (TCRdb year 2017). About the investigation overall: In an earlier analysis of roughly 500 of the donors, 276 Gb of sequence data and 90 million to 120 million unique TCR beta sequences from about 179 million T cells were reported. A separate validation cohort of 100 to 150 different subjects was used in addition to the roughly 700-subject first cohort. Across 300 to 500 genotyped donors of the cohort, an average of about 200,000 unique TCR beta nucleotide sequences per donor were sequenced, and roughly a sixth of those sequences were non-productive. The aim of the study was to test whether cataloging public T cell receptors could identify signatures of past pathogen exposure. The number of typed donors differed by locus: about 620-640 for A, B, C, DRB1 and DQB1; roughly 510 for DQA1; 606 for DPA1; and roughly 450 for DPB1. To study patterns of TCR occurrence, a later analysis re-analyzed previously published TCR beta repertoires from 500 to 850 donors and added high-resolution HLA genotyping. Roughly 300 gigabases of sequencing data and tens of millions of unique TCR sequences made up an early release that covered approximately 650 HLA-typed donors. HLA typing included class I and class II loci at four-digit resolution. Five DR-DQ haplotypes were handled as single units for association and clustering, since linkage in the cohort was strong. All discovery cohort repertoires had been generated on a single sequencing platform. Of the approximately 400 genotyped donors, 65% to 90% fell in the genetic ancestry cluster associated with self-reported Caucasian donors. In a later genetic analysis, genome-wide SNP genotypes for about three fifths of the roughly 670 donors were used, and that subset was treated as a discovery cohort. To predict cytomegalovirus infection status, the study combined high-throughput TCR immunosequencing, statistical association of individual TCRs with disease status, and machine learning. Donor age, sex, ethnicity and CMV serostatus were collected together with the repertoire data. An earlier analysis of approximately 630 of the donors applied high-throughput TCR beta sequencing to assess whether each TCR beta V gene segment acted as functional or pseudogenic. The T cell repertoires of 670 or so subjects were profiled by immunosequencing and related to cytomegalovirus serostatus. Rather than drawing on any new phenotypic data, the later analysis identified candidate immune exposures from TCR beta sequences and the way those sequences occurred across donors.

Regarding this clone: The target of this receptor is not known. No base quality information exists; no much larger clone differs at one position.

The library was generated by the immunoSEQ multiplex PCR assay. A mixture of 60 forward primers for TCR Vbeta segments and 13 reverse primers for TCR Jbeta segments was used in the multiplex PCR. The CDR3 region of rearranged TCR beta genes was amplified from genomic DNA with a multiplex PCR assay. The amplified TCR beta libraries were sequenced on the Illumina HiSeq System as 87-base-pair reads. The authors' pipeline ran thus. A later analysis tallied some 79 million unique TCR beta chains across the 700 or so repertoires, and approximately 12 million of those chains were shared by two or more donors. Raw reads were error-corrected and collapsed into unique sequences by a nearest-neighbor algorithm in which closely related sequences were merged to remove PCR and sequencing errors. Alignment of CDR3 sequences to IMGT reference sequences was used to assign V, D and J gene segments. For a sequence to be retained, a match of at least six nucleotides was required to both a V gene segment and a J gene segment. Rearrangements were classified as productive when the CDR3 lacked stop codons and remained in frame with V and J, and all other rearrangements were classified as non-productive. CDR3 was defined by IMGT convention, running from the second conserved V-encoded cysteine to the conserved J-encoded phenylalanine. In an earlier analysis of approximately 590 of the donors, sequences lacking an unambiguous match to a single V gene segment were excluded. An earlier analysis of a few hundred of the donors classified V segments as functional when productive rearrangements were above 56.7% and as segregating when the standard deviation between donors was above 5%. A statistical classification framework was developed to diagnose cytomegalovirus status using the catalog of TCR beta chain sequences. In a later analysis, TCR nucleotide sequences were compared against IMGT/GENE-DB human TR gene sequences so that V and J genes could be assigned. A later analysis assigned CDR3 sequences and most-parsimonious VDJ recombination scenarios with the TCRdist pipeline. A later analysis defined each TCR beta chain by its CDR3 amino acid sequence plus V-gene family, and excluded reads lacking a unique V-gene family. To address suspected cross-contamination and a sequencing artifact, a later analysis removed roughly 640 highly shared, low-generation-probability nucleotide sequences. In a later analysis, a clonal expansion index was calculated for each public chain from normalized within-repertoire ranks of inferred template counts. In a later analysis, generation probabilities were computed with a VDJ recombination model fitted to out-of-frame rearrangements, and the resulting probabilities were checked against IGoR. A later analysis scored TCR-TCR, TCR-HLA and TCR-CMV co-occurrence with hypergeometric tests, applying a repertoire-size bias correction to TCR pairs. False discovery rates were estimated in a later analysis by permuting HLA or CMV assignments 20 times. A later analysis grouped co-occurring TCRs with DBSCAN, adding TCRdist sequence similarity when clustering within HLA-allele-positive subsets. Repertoires with fewer than 30,000 or more than 120,000 public chains were left out of co-occurrence clustering, as were four to six repertoires with anomalous nucleotide sharing. TCRdb retrieved this table from immuneACCESS and kept in-frame rearrangements only. Not all clones are present; in checked studies, unresolved V genes account for under half, and no reason is known for the remainder. V, J and clone size reflect that table, while D and trimming were determined from the DNA. Counted in this sample were about 170,000 clones; 73% of them appeared once. The top ten clones comprise around 5% of the sample.

The cohort was made up of about 610 healthy bone marrow donors. At the time of sampling, all cohort members were nominally healthy, though unrecorded immune exposures were likely present. The donor was CMV seropositive and belonged to the group of over 250 seropositive cohort members. Each donor provided a peripheral blood sample, and peripheral blood mononuclear cells were used for TCR beta sequencing. The Qiagen DNeasy Blood Extraction Kit was used to extract genomic DNA from the blood cell samples. Reading from cysteine to phenylalanine, the CDR3 counts 16 amino acids. The only DNA kept is the CDR3, 48 bases in frame from the first base. Relative to germline, V is 8 bases shorter and J is 0 bases shorter, with 17 bases between their ends. The germline V gene encodes CDR1 MDHEN and CDR2 SYDVKM. Findings and caveats that apply to the study as a whole: Across donors, most TCR sequences were observed very rarely, whereas some public TCRs were present in many individuals. A later analysis found that TCR association rates varied across HLA loci, with DRB1 alleles showing the most associated TCRs and HLA-C alleles the fewest. A cluster of highly shared sequence variants was judged likely to represent a technical artifact of the sequencing pipeline. The presence/absence analyses assumed that sequencing depth was roughly uniform across donors, and that assumption may not be true. HLA typing was unavailable for some donors at each locus, so association tests used only the typed subset. Strong co-occurrence of HLA alleles, especially DR and DQ, made assigning TCR associations to individual alleles difficult. In a later analysis, several top co-occurrence clusters were reported to appear linked to parvovirus B19, influenza, CMV and Epstein-Barr virus. In a later analysis, around 17,000 TCR beta sequences were associated with specific HLA alleles at a false discovery rate of 0.05. An association between a missense DCLRE1C variant and V-gene and J-gene trimming of TCR beta chains was found in a later genetic analysis and replicated in an independent cohort. In a later analysis, HLA-associated TCR beta chains were found to be more clonally expanded and to have lower generation probabilities than equally common non-associated chains. The study listed 150 to 200 TCR beta chains as associated with cytomegalovirus. In an earlier analysis of about 600 of the donors, most TCR beta V segments appeared in productive rearrangements about 87% or about 30% of the time, broadly matching IMGT annotations. The only immune exposure information available for the cohort was CMV serostatus. A further reported finding was that TCR beta sequences accurately predicted the HLA-A and HLA-B alleles for most subjects in the first cohort. A later genetic analysis reported fewer N-insertions in productive TCRs among donors in an Asian-associated ancestry cluster than the roughly 620-donor mean. The classifier was reported to diagnose cytomegalovirus status with high specificity and sensitivity in both the original cohort and the validation cohort. Only TCR beta chains were sequenced in this cohort, and the absence of alpha or paired-chain data limited detectable features. Three of the identified cytomegalovirus-associated TCR beta chains were confirmed in vitro to be specific for cytomegalovirus antigens. The earlier analysis of approximately 540 of the donors excluded roughly 16 rarely observed V segments, including chromosome 9 orphons, because counts were too low. Some IMGT-functional V segments, including TRBV6-2 and TRBV6-3, could not be distinguished by the 87-base-pair reads and were therefore excluded. Most CMV-associated TCR beta chains appeared to be HLA-restricted in a later analysis, and the HLA associations seemed to be driven largely by CMV exposure. It was suggested by the authors that the approach could potentially be generalized to other disease states and immunological phenotypes. Correlated functional status among segregating V segments might be attributable to linkage disequilibrium, but an unknown experimental factor could not be ruled out.

Recombination joined TRBV28 with TRBJ1-5; matching of 6 bases hints at TRBD1 as the D gene. The TCR sequence derives from a young woman in good health and CMV-seropositive. Sequencing input: PBMCs. Here is the DNA: TGTGCCAGCCATACACAGGGAATATTTAGCAATCAGCCCCAGCATTTT. This codes for CASHTQGIFSNQPQHF.